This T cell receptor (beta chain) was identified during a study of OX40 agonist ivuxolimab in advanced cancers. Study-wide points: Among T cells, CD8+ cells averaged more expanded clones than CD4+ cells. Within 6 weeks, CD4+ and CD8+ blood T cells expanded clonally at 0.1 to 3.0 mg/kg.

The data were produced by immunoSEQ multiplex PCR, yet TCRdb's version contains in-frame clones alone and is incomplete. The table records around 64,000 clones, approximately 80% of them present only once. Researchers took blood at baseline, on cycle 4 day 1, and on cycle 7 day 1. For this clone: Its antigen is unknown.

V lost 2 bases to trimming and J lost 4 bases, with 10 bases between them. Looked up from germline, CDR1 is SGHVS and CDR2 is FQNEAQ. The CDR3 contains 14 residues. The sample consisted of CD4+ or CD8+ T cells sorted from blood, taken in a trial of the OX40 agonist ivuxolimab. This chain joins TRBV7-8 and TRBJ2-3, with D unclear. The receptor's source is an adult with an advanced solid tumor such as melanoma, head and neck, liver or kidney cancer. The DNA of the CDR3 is TGTGCCAGCAGCTTAACCGGGCCGGCAGATACGCAGTATTTT. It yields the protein CASSLTGPADTQYF.